The TCR beta chain under discussion was sequenced for a study of cytomegalovirus exposure and HLA in healthy donors. Germline CDR1 reads KGHSH; CDR2 reads LQKENI. The CDR3 has 13 amino acids. V was trimmed by 6 bases and J by 5 bases, leaving 13 bases between them. With regard to this clone: Its specificity is not known.

PCR used 60 Vbeta primers and 13 Jbeta primers. The assay was immunoSEQ multiplex PCR, and TCRdb's table has in-frame clones only and misses some. The sample lists about 130,000 clones, under 90% seen once, with over 3% in the top ten. Study-wide findings and caveats: When presence/absence was analysed, sequencing depth was taken to be roughly uniform across donors. Follow-up analysis later connected one missense variant in DCLRE1C with trimming of TCR beta V- and J-genes.

The rearrangement joins TRBV18 to TRBJ1-2; a weak D match, TRBD1 (6 bases). This sequence originates from a woman aged 35 to 49 in good health and CMV-seropositive. What was sequenced was PBMCs. The CDR3 reads CASSPDGQYGYTF. Written as DNA, the CDR3 is TGTGCCAGCTCGCCCGACGGACAGTATGGCTACACCTTC.